Shown below are 14 T cell receptor beta chains from a single sample sequenced in a study of TIL therapy for anti-PD-1-resistant metastatic lung cancer. The immunoSEQ assay was v3. The data were produced by immunoSEQ multiplex PCR, yet TCRdb's version contains in-frame clones alone and is incomplete. The sample carries 35,000 to 55,000 clones, roughly 85% recorded once. Regarding time point: pre-treatment sample, taken before nivolumab and TIL therapy. Here the sequenced sample was blood, taken at baseline. Receptors originate from a man between 65 and 85 years old with non-small cell lung cancer.

This chain joins TRBV5-1 and TRBJ2-4, with 11 bases that match TRBD2. Germline V lookup: CDR1 SGHRS, CDR2 YFSETQ. J gave up 0 bases and V 3 bases, and 11 bases lay outside the gene matches. The CDR3 contains 19 residues. CDR3 in DNA: TGCGCCAGCAGCTCGGGACTAGCGGCCGTAAACGTAGCCAAAAACATTCAGTACTTC. Protein sequence: CASSSGLAAVNVAKNIQYF.

The V call is TRBV6-1, the J call TRBJ1-2; D might be TRBD1 (6 bases). The V end was cut by 4 bases, the J end by 8 bases, with 17 bases between. Germline CDR1 is MNHNS and CDR2 is SASEGT. The CDR3 spans 14 residues. The DNA for the CDR3 is TGTGCCAGCAGTGTATTATCAGGGGATTCAGGCTACACCTTC. Its translation: CASSVLSGDSGYTF.

J is TRBJ2-3 and V is TRBV7-2; 8 bases fit TRBD2. V shed 2 bases and J 2 bases; nucleotides not matched to a gene: 3. This CDR3 has 15 amino acids. CDR1 SGHTA and CDR2 FQGNSA come from the germline V gene. In DNA, the CDR3 is TGTGCCAGCAGCTTACAAGCGGGAGACACAGATACGCAGTATTTT. It codes for CASSLQAGDTDTQYF.

This clone appeared a single time. This chain joins TRBV18 and TRBJ2-5; maybe TRBD2 (5 bases). CDR1 KGHSH and CDR2 LQKENI come from the germline V gene. The germline V and J ends were trimmed by 3 bases and 5 bases, with 10 bases remaining between them. The CDR3 has 13 amino acids. The CDR3 coding sequence is TGTGCCAGCTCACCGGACTTTGGGGAGACCCAGTACTTC. Translation: CASSPDFGETQYF.

This clone was found once. This chain uses TRBV6-1 with TRBJ2-5, with D uncertain. CDR3 size: 14 residues. The germline gives CDR1 MNHNS, CDR2 SASEGT. The V end lost 1 base, the J end lost 5 bases, and 11 bases lay between the germline ends. The CDR3 sequence: CASSEGFRYETQYF. The CDR3 DNA follows: TGTGCCAGCAGTGAAGGGTTCCGGTATGAGACCCAGTACTTC.

V is TRBV7-9 and J is TRBJ1-5; D may be TRBD1 (6 bases). Germline-derived CDR1 and CDR2 are SEHNR and FQNEAQ (reference sequence). Trimming took 5 bases from V and 6 from J, leaving 17 bases between them. The CDR3 runs to 15 residues. CDR3 coding DNA: TGTGCCAGCAGCGTAGGGCAGGGGCCGGGTCAGCCCCAGCATTTT. Its translation: CASSVGQGPGQPQHF.

This chain joins TRBV19 and TRBJ2-1, with 8 bases aligning to TRBD1. The V gene's germline CDR1 is LNHDA and CDR2 SQIVND (reference sequence). This CDR3 region has 13 residues. Trimming cost V 10 bases and J 7 bases; bases outside gene matches: 9. CDR3 region: CATLRQGRNEQFF. For the CDR3, the DNA is TGTGCCACACTCCGACAGGGGAGGAATGAGCAGTTCTTC. Filled out from reference TRBV19 and TRBJ2-1, the complete variable domain reads DGGITQSPKYLFRKEGQNVTLSCEQNLNHDAMYWYRQDPGQGLRLIYYSQIVNDFQKGDIAEGYSVSREKKESFPLTVTSAQKNPTAFYLCATLRQGRNEQFFGPGTRLTVL.

The chain joins TRBV5-1 to TRBJ2-3, with D unclear. Germline CDR1 and CDR2: SGHRS and YFSETQ. This CDR3 is built from 14 residues. Trimming took 4 bases from V and 1 from J, leaving 10 bases between them. The CDR3 reads CASSVGKGTDTQYF. The CDR3 DNA follows: TGCGCCAGCAGCGTAGGCAAGGGCACAGATACGCAGTATTTT.

This clone was seen only once. J is TRBJ2-5 and V is TRBV6-5; 8 bases are shared with TRBD1. V shed 6 bases, J shed 3 bases, and the junction held 3 bases outside the gene matches. Germline CDR1 reads MNHEY; CDR2 reads SVGAGI. The CDR3 is made up of 13 amino acids. The CDR3 loop reads CASRRQGKETQYF. The CDR3 DNA reads as TGTGCCAGCAGGAGACAGGGGAAAGAGACCCAGTACTTC.

V usage is TRBV5-1 and J usage is TRBJ1-1; D is undetermined. The CDR3 runs to 15 residues. Trimming shortened V by 0 bases and J by 0 bases, and 9 bases separated the two germline ends. CDR1 SGHRS and CDR2 YFSETQ come from the germline V gene. CDR3 region: CASSLEGAVNTEAFF. Written as DNA, the CDR3 is TGCGCCAGCAGCTTGGAAGGAGCCGTGAACACTGAAGCTTTCTTT.

V gene TRBV4-2 combines with J gene TRBJ2-5, with 14 bases identical to TRBD2. Trimming took 3 bases from V and 6 from J; bases not matched to a gene: 6. Germline V lookup: CDR1 LGHNA, CDR2 YNFKEQ. CDR3 length: 16 amino acids. Here the CDR3 reads CASSQSTSGRGKTQYF. CDR3 DNA: TGTGCCAGCAGCCAGTCGACTAGCGGGAGGGGGAAGACCCAGTACTTC.

This rearrangement joins TRBV19 to TRBJ2-1; 9 nucleotides agree with TRBD1. V lost 8 bases to trimming and J lost 8 bases; unmatched junction nucleotides: 16. CDR1 and CDR2 from the germline V gene are LNHDA and SQIVND (reference sequence). This CDR3 is built from 16 residues. CDR3 bases: TGTGCCAGTGGCACCGGGACAGGGATTTTGGTCGATGAGCAGTTCTTC. Protein: CASGTGTGILVDEQFF.

The rearrangement links TRBV4-1 to TRBJ1-5, with D unresolved. Trimming removed 0 bases from V and 3 bases from J, with 9 bases in between. Germline V gene lookup returns CDR1 MGHRA and CDR2 YSYEKL. The CDR3 has 15 residues. The CDR3 loop is CASSQDTPDNQPQHF. In DNA form, the CDR3 reads TGCGCCAGCAGCCAAGACACGCCAGACAATCAGCCCCAGCATTTT.

This clone occurred a few times. The chain uses TRBV19 and TRBJ2-2; tentatively, D is TRBD2 (6 bases). The germline V gene encodes CDR1 LNHDA and CDR2 SQIVND (reference sequence). Trimming cost V 3 bases and J 6 bases, with 8 bases left between them. The CDR3 length is 13 residues. DNA of the CDR3: TGTGCCAGTAGTATTTCGGGGGCCGGGGAGCTGTTTTTT. Residues: CASSISGAGELFF.